This is a list of T cell receptor beta chains from one sample in a study of cytomegalovirus exposure and HLA in healthy donors. Clones were read by immunoSEQ multiplex PCR, and TCRdb kept only the in-frame ones, dropping some. The table has 100,000 or so clones, around 75% seen once. The sequencing input was PBMCs. Receptor source: a man aged 35-49 years in good health and CMV-seronegative. Each CDR3 is given with its conserved first and last residue. Each record gives: clone size, D gene, J gene, V gene, CDR3 protein, CDR3 DNA. A D gene is named only where the DNA matches it firmly. Not every row has a clone size; where given, it reads once, few, many or a size class.

>.|.|TRBJ2-7|TRBV13
CASSLNREREQYF
TGTGCCAGCAGCTTAAACAGGGAAAGAGAGCAGTACTTC
>.|.|TRBJ2-1|TRBV7-9
CASSLIQNSYNEQFF
TGTGCCAGCAGCTTGATACAAAACTCCTACAATGAGCAGTTCTTC
>once|.|TRBJ1-1|TRBV6-5
CASTQGMNTEAFF
TGTGCCAGCACCCAGGGAATGAACACTGAAGCTTTCTTT
>.|.|TRBJ1-2|TRBV14
CASSQQTNYGYTF
TGTGCCAGCAGCCAGCAGACTAACTATGGCTACACCTTC
>.|TRBD1|TRBJ1-2|TRBV5-1
CASSLGQGFYGYTF
TGCGCCAGCAGCTTGGGACAGGGATTCTATGGCTACACCTTC
>.|TRBD1|TRBJ2-7|TRBV23-1
CASIKDRISYEQYF
TGCGCCAGCATCAAGGACAGGATTTCCTACGAGCAGTACTTC
>once|.|TRBJ2-5|TRBV11-3
CASSFSSAAETQYF
TGTGCCAGCAGCTTTTCTAGCGCGGCCGAGACCCAGTACTTC
>.|TRBD2|TRBJ2-1|TRBV11-2
CASSLDSRLAGNNEQFF
TGTGCCAGCAGCTTAGATAGTCGGCTAGCGGGGAACAATGAGCAGTTCTTC
>.|.|TRBJ2-2|TRBV21-1
CASISKGGGYNTGELFF
TGTGCCAGCATCTCAAAGGGCGGGGGCTACAACACCGGGGAGCTGTTTTTT
>.|.|TRBJ1-1|TRBV4-1
CASSQDSGVGTEAFF
TGCGCCAGCAGCCAAGATTCAGGGGTCGGAACTGAAGCTTTCTTT
>.|.|TRBJ1-2|TRBV19
CASSIVEGDGYTF
TGTGCCAGTAGTATAGTAGAGGGGGATGGCTACACCTTC
>.|.|TRBJ1-1|TRBV6-5
CASSYRDNTEAFF
TGTGCCAGCAGTTACAGGGACAATACTGAAGCTTTCTTT
>.|TRBD1|TRBJ1-2|TRBV6-5
CASSRDRTNYGYTF
TGTGCCAGCAGCCGGGACAGGACTAACTATGGCTACACCTTC
>few|.|TRBJ2-5|TRBV9
CASSVSGMAETQYF
TGTGCCAGCAGCGTAAGCGGCATGGCGGAGACCCAGTACTTC